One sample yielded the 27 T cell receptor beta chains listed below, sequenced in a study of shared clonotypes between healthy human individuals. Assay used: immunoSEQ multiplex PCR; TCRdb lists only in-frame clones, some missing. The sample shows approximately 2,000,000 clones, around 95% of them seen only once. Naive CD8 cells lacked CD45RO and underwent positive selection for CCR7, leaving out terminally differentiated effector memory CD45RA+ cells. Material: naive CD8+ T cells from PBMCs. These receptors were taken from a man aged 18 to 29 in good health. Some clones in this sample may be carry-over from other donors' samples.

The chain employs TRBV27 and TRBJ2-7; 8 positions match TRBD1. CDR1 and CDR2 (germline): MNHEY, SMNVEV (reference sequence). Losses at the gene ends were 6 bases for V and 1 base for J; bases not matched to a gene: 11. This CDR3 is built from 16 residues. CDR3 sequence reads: CASSPTGTGVSYEQYF. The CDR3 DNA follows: TGTGCCAGCAGCCCAACCGGGACAGGCGTTTCCTACGAGCAGTACTTC.

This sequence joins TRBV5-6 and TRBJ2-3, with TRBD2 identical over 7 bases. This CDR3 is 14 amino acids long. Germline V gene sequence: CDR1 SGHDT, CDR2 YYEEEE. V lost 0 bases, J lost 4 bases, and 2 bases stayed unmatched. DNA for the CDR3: TGTGCCAGCAGCTTGGGGACTAGGGCAGATACGCAGTATTTT. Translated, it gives CASSLGTRADTQYF.

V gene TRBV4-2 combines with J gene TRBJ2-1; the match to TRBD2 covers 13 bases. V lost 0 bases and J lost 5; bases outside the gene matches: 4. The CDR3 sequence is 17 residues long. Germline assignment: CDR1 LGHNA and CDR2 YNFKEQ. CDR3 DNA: TGTGCCAGCAGCCAAGATACTAGCGGGAGGGCCGACAATGAGCAGTTCTTC. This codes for CASSQDTSGRADNEQFF.

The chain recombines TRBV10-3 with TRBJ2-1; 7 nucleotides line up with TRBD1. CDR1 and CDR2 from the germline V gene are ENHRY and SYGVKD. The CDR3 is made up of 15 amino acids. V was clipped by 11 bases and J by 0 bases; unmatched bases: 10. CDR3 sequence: CAARDSSSSYNEQFF. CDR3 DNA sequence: TGTGCCGCTCGGGACAGCTCCAGCTCCTACAATGAGCAGTTCTTC.

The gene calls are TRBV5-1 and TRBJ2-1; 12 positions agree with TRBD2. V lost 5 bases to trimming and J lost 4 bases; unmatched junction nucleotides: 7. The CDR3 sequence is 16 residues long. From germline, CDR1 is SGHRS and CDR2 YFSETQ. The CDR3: CASRETSGRLYNEQFF. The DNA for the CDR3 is TGCGCCAGCAGGGAGACTAGCGGGAGATTATACAATGAGCAGTTCTTC.

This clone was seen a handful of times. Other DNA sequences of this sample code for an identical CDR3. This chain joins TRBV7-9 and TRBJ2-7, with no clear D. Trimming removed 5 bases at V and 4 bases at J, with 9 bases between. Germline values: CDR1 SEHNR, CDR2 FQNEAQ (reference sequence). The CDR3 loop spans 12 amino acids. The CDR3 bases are TGTGCCAGCAGCGTAGGAGTTTACGAGCAGTACTTC. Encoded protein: CASSVGVYEQYF.

DNA for the CDR3: TGTGCCAGCAGCCTGGGGAGTGAGTTCATGAACACTGAAGCTTTCTTT. This translates into CASSLGSEFMNTEAFF. J is TRBJ1-1 and V is TRBV4-2, with D unclear. V was pared by 4 bases and J by 0 bases, with 15 bases between. In germline, CDR1 is LGHNA, CDR2 YNFKEQ. This CDR3 has 16 amino acids.

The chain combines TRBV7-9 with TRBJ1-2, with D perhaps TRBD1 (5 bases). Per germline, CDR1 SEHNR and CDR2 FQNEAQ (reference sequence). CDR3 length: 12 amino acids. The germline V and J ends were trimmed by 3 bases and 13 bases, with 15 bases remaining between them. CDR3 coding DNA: TGTGCCAGCAGCTTCGGGCAGGGCGATTCCACCTTC. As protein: CASSFGQGDSTF. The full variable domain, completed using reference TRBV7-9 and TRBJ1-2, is DTGVSQNPRHKITKRGQNVTFRCDPISEHNRLYWYRQTLGQGPEFLTYFQNEAQLEKSRLLSDRFSAERPKGSFSTLEIQRTEQGDSAMYLCASSFGQGDSTFGSGTRLTVV.

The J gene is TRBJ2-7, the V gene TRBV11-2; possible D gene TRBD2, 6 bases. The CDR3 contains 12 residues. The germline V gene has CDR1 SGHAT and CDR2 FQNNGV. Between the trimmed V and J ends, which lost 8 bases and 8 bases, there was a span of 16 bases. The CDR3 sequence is CASSPRGAQQYF. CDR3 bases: TGTGCCAGCTCACCGCGCGGGGCACAGCAGTACTTC.

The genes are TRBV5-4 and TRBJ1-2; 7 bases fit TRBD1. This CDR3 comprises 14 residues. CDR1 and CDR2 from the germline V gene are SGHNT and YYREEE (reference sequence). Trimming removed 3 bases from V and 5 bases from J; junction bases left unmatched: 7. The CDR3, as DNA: TGTGCCAGCAGCTCCGACAGGGCCCTTTATGGCTACACCTTC. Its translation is CASSSDRALYGYTF.

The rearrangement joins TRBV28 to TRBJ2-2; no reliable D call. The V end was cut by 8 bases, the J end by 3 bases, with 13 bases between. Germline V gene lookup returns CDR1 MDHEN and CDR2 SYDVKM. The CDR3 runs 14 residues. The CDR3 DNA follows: TGTGCCAGCTCTGTGGTCCCCGACACCGGGGAGCTGTTTTTT. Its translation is CASSVVPDTGELFF.

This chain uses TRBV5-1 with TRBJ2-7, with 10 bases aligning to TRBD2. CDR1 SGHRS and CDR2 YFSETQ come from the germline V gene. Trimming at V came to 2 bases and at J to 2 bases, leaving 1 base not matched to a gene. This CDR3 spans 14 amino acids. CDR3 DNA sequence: TGCGCCAGCAGCTTAACTAGCGGGACCTACGAGCAGTACTTC. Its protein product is CASSLTSGTYEQYF.

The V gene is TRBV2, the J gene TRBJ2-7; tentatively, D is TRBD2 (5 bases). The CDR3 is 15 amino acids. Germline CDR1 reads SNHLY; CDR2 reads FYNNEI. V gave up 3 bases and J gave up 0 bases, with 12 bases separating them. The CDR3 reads CASSELRGSSYEQYF. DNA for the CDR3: TGTGCCAGCAGTGAGCTCCGGGGTAGCTCCTACGAGCAGTACTTC.

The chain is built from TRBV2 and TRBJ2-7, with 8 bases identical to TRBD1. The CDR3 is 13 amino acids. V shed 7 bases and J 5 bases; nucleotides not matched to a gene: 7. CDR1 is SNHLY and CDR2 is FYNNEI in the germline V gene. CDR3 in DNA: TGTGCCAGCACCCAAGACAGGGGCAACGAGCAGTACTTC. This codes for CASTQDRGNEQYF.

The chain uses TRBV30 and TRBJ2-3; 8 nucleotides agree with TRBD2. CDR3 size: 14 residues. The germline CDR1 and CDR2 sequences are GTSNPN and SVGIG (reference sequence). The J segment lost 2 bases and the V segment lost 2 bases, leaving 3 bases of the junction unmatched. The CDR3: CAWSPAGATDTQYF. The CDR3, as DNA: TGTGCCTGGAGTCCAGCGGGAGCCACAGATACGCAGTATTTT. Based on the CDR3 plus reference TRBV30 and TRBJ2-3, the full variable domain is SQTIHQWPATLVQPVGSPLSLECTVEGTSNPNLYWYRQAAGRGLQLLFYSVGIGQISSEVPQNLSASRPQDRQFILSSKKLLLSDSGFYLCAWSPAGATDTQYFGPGTRLTVL.

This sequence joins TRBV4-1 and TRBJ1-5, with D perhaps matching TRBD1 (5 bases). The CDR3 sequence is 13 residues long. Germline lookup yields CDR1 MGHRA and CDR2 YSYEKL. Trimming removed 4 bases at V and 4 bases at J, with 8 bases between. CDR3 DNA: TGCGCCAGCAGCCTAAGGGGTAATCAGCCCCAGCATTTT. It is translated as CASSLRGNQPQHF.

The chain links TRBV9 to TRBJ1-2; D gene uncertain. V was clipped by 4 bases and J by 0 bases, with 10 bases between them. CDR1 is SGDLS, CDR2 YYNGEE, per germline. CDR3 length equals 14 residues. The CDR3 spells CASSPLGANYGYTF. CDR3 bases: TGTGCCAGCAGCCCCCTCGGAGCTAACTATGGCTACACCTTC.

This CDR3 is CARSGRGQGDNEQFF. The CDR3, as DNA: TGTGCCAGAAGCGGCCGGGGACAGGGGGACAATGAGCAGTTCTTC. The rearrangement links TRBV5-3 to TRBJ2-1, with 11 bases fitting TRBD1. TRBV5-3 is known as an ORF, though its function is uncertain. The CDR3 contains 15 residues. V dropped 4 bases and J dropped 5; count of bases not matched to a gene: 5.

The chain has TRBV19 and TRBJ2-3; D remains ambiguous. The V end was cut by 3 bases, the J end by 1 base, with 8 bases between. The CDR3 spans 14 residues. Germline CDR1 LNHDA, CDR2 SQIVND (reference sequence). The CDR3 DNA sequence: TGTGCCAGTAGTATCCCCCTCCGCACAGATACGCAGTATTTT. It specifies CASSIPLRTDTQYF.

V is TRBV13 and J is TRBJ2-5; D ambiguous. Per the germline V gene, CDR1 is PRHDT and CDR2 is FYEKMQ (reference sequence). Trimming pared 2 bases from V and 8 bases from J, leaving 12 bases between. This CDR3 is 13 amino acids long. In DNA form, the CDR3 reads TGTGCCAGCAGCTTAAGGCAGACACATACCCAGTACTTC. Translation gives CASSLRQTHTQYF.

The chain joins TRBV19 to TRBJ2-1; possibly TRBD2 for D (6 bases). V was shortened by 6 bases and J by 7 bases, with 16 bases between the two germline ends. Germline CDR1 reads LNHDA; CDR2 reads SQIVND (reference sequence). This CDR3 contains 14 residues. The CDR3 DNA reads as TGTGCCAGTAGCCGGGACTCAGTGGGGAATGAGCAGTTCTTC. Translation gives CASSRDSVGNEQFF.

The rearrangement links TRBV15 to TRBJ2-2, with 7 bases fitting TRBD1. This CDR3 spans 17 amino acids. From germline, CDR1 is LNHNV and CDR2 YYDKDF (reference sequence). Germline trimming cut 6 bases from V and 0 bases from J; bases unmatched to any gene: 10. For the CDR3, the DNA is TGTGCCACCAGTACAGGGGCCCCTAAGGCGAACACCGGGGAGCTGTTTTTT. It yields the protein CATSTGAPKANTGELFF.

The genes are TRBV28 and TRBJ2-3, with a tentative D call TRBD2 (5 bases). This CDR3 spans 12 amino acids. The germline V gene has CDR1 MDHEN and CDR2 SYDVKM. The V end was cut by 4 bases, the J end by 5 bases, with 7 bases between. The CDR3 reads CASSSRGDTQYF. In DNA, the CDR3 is TGTGCCAGCAGTTCCCGGGGAGATACGCAGTATTTT.

The CDR3 bases are TGTGCCAGCAGTTCCCCGACTAGCGGGAGGGGGGCAGATACGCAGTATTTT. Protein: CASSSPTSGRGADTQYF. This sequence joins TRBV28 and TRBJ2-3; 14 nucleotides agree with TRBD2. The junction had 7 bases not matched to a gene; V was cut back by 4 bases and J by 4 bases. Germline CDR1 MDHEN, CDR2 SYDVKM. The CDR3 consists of 17 residues.

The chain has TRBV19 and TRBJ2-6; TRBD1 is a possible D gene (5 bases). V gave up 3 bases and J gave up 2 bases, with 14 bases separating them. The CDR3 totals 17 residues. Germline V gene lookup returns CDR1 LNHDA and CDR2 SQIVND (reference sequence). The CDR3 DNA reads TGTGCCAGTAGTATTTGGCCAGGGCGGACTGGGGCCAACGTCCTGACTTTC. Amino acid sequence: CASSIWPGRTGANVLTF.

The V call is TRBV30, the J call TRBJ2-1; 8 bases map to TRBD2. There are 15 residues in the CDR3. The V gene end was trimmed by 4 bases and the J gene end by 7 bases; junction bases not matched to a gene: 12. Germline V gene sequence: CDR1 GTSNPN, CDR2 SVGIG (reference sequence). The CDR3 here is CAWTRGAGVVNEQFF. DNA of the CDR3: TGTGCCTGGACTAGGGGAGCGGGAGTTGTTAATGAGCAGTTCTTC.

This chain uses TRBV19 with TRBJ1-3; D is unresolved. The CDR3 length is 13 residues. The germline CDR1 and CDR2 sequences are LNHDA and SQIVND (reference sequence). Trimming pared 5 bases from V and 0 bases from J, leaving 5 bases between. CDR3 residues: CASSVGSGNTIYF. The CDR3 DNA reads TGTGCCAGTAGTGTGGGCTCTGGAAACACCATATATTTT. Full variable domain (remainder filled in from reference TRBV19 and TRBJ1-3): DGGITQSPKYLFRKEGQNVTLSCEQNLNHDAMYWYRQDPGQGLRLIYYSQIVNDFQKGDIAEGYSVSREKKESFPLTVTSAQKNPTAFYLCASSVGSGNTIYFGEGSWLTVV.